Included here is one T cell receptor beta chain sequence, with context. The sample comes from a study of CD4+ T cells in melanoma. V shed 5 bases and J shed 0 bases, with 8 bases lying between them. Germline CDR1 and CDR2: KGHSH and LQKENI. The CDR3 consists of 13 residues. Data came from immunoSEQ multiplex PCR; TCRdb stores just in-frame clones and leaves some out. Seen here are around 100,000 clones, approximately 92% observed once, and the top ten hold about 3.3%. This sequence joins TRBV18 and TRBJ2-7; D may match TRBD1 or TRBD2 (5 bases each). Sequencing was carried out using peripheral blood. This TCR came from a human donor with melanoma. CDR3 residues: CASSSGSSYEQYF. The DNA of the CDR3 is TGTGCCAGCTCATCAGGGAGCTCCTACGAGCAGTACTTC.